This TCR beta chain appears in the sequencing data of a study of blood T cell repertoires in COVID-19. At the level of the study: Italy, Spain and the United States were the sources of the convalescent and acute COVID-19 samples. Sources were T cells, B-cell-depleted T cells, or PBMCs; the material itself was cDNA or gDNA.

Per the original methods: Reference gene primer amplification gave nucleated cell count estimates. Repertoires were generated with immunoSEQ multiplex PCR, while TCRdb's copy carries only in-frame clones and drops some. The DNA was the basis for D and trimming; V, J and clone size are from that table. This sample carries tens of thousands of clones, 65% to 85% of them seen once, and the ten largest clones take roughly 2.5%. The germline gives CDR1 SNHLY, CDR2 FYNNEI. V lost 5 bases and J lost 2; bases outside the gene matches: 7. The CDR3 has 15 amino acids. The V and J genes are TRBV2 and TRBJ2-7, with 9 bases identical to TRBD1. The origin of this receptor is a man aged 80 or over with active or convalescent COVID-19. The sequenced material came from peripheral blood. For the CDR3, the DNA is TGTGCCAGCAGTATCGGGACAGGGAAAGCCTACGAGCAGTACTTC. Its protein product is CASSIGTGKAYEQYF.